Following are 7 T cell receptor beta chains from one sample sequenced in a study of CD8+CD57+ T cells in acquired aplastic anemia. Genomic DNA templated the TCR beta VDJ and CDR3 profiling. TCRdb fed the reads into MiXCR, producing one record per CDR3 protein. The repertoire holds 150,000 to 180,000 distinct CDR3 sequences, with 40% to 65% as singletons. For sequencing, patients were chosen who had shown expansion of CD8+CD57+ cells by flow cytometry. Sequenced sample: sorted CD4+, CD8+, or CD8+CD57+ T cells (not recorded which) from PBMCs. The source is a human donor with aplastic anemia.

The CDR3 is CASSDGFPTYYGYTF. CDR3 coding DNA: TGTGCCAGCAGTGACGGTTTTCCGACCTACTATGGCTACACCTTC. The chain is built from TRBV2 and TRBJ1-2; D unclear. Germline CDR1 SNHLY, CDR2 FYNNEI. V was pared by 3 bases and J by 3 bases, with 14 bases between. CDR3 length equals 15 residues.

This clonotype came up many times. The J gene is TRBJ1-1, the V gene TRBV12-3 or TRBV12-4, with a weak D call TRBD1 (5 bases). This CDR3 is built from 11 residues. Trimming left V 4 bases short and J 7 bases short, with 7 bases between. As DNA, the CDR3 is TGTGCCAGCAGTTACGACAGTGAAGCTTTCTTT. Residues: CASSYDSEAFF.

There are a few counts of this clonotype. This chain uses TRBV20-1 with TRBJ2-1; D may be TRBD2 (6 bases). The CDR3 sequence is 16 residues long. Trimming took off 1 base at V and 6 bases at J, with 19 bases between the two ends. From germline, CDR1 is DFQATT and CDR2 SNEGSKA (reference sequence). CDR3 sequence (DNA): TGCAGTGCTAGAGTTTTGAGACTAGTAAGGCCCAATGAGCAGTTCTTC. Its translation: CSARVLRLVRPNEQFF.

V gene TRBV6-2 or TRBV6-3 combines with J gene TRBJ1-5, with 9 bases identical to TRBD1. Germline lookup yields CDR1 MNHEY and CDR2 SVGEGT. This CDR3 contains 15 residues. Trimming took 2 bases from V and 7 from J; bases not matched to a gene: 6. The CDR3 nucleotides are TGTGCCAGCAGTTACCCCCGGGACAGGGACCAGCCCCAGCATTTT. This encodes CASSYPRDRDQPQHF.

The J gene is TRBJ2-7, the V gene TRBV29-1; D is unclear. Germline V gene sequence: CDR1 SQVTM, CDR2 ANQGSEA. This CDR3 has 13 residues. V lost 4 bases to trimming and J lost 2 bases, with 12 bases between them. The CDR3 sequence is CSVGLQVPYEQYF. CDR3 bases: TGCAGCGTTGGTCTCCAGGTTCCCTACGAGCAGTACTTC.

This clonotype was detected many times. The CDR3 region has the DNA TGCGCCAGCAGCCAAGCCCAGGACTGGGACACTGAAGCTTTCTTT. Amino acids: CASSQAQDWDTEAFF. The chain employs TRBV4-1 and TRBJ1-1; the D is unclear. With 1 base removed from V and 3 bases from J, the gap between germline ends came to 12 bases. Germline CDR1 is MGHRA and CDR2 is YSYEKL. CDR3 length equals 15 residues.

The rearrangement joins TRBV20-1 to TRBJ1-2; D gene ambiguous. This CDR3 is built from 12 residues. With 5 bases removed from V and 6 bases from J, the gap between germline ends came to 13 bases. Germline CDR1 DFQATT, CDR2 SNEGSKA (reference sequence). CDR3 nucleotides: TGCAGTGCTCCCGTGGGGATGAATGGCTACACCTTC. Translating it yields CSAPVGMNGYTF.